These 26 T cell receptor beta chains share one sample of origin, sequenced in a study of technical replicates of blood from several donors. The method was immunoSEQ multiplex PCR; TCRdb's version includes in-frame clones alone and lacks a portion of them. The sample consists of more than 90,000 clones, 90% to 97% of them appearing once. Sequenced material: T cells isolated from PBMCs. These receptors were collected from a human donor in good health.

V and J are TRBV5-4 and TRBJ2-7; 12 nucleotides agree with TRBD2. CDR1 SGHNT and CDR2 YYREEE come from the germline V gene (reference sequence). The trim removed 4 bases at V and 4 bases at J, leaving 6 bases unmatched. CDR3 length: 15 amino acids. The CDR3 sequence is CASSAGTSGLYEQYF. CDR3 in DNA: TGTGCCAGCAGCGCCGGGACTAGCGGGCTTTACGAGCAGTACTTC.

The chain combines TRBV5-8 with TRBJ2-7; 13 bases align to TRBD2. CDR3 length: 15 residues. Per the germline V gene, CDR1 is SGHTS and CDR2 is YDEGEE. Germline trimming cut 6 bases from V and 8 bases from J; bases unmatched to any gene: 11. The CDR3 coding sequence is TGTGCCAGCAACCTAGAACTAGCGGGAGGGGAGCAGCAGTACTTC. Its translation is CASNLELAGGEQQYF.

The chain links TRBV5-6 to TRBJ1-2; 10 bases match TRBD1. The germline V gene encodes CDR1 SGHDT and CDR2 YYEEEE. Trimming removed 3 bases from V and 3 bases from J; junction bases left unmatched: 2. The CDR3 has 14 residues. CDR3 sequence: CASSSDRGYYGYTF. For the CDR3, the DNA is TGTGCCAGCAGCTCGGACAGGGGGTACTATGGCTACACCTTC. Full variable domain (rest looked up from reference TRBV5-6 and TRBJ1-2): DAGVTQSPTHLIKTRGQQVTLRCSPKSGHDTVSWYQQALGQGPQFIFQYYEEEERQRGNFPDRFSGHQFPNYSSELNVNALLLGDSALYLCASSSDRGYYGYTFGSGTRLTVV.

The chain carries TRBV5-6 and TRBJ2-7; D is perhaps TRBD2 (6 bases). The CDR3 is made up of 15 amino acids. CDR1 and CDR2 (germline): SGHDT, YYEEEE. V lost 2 bases to trimming and J lost 0 bases, with 12 bases between them. CDR3 DNA: TGTGCCAGCAGCTTCCTCCGGGACTCCTCCTACGAGCAGTACTTC. Its protein is CASSFLRDSSYEQYF.

This chain uses TRBV27 with TRBJ2-7; D perhaps matches TRBD1 (7 bases). With 2 bases removed from V and 4 bases from J, the gap between germline ends came to 15 bases. The CDR3 sequence is 15 residues long. CDR1 and CDR2 (germline): MNHEY, SMNVEV (reference sequence). The CDR3 sequence is CASSLKEGARYEQYF. The CDR3 DNA sequence: TGTGCCAGCAGTTTAAAGGAGGGGGCGCGGTACGAGCAGTACTTC.

The rearrangement links TRBV5-1 to TRBJ2-1; D remains ambiguous. The CDR3 extends over 14 amino acids. Germline V CDR1 and CDR2: SGHRS, YFSETQ. The germline V and J ends were trimmed by 4 bases and 10 bases, with 18 bases remaining between them. CDR3 in amino acids: CASSLVLGVREQFF. CDR3 coding DNA: TGCGCCAGCAGCCTGGTCTTGGGCGTTCGGGAGCAGTTCTTC. The full variable domain, its missing parts supplied by reference TRBV5-1 and TRBJ2-1, is KAGVTQTPRYLIKTRGQQVTLSCSPISGHRSVSWYQQTPGQGLQFLFEYFSETQRNKGNFPGRFSGRQFSNSRSEMNVSTLELGDSALYLCASSLVLGVREQFFGPGTRLTVL.

This clone was detected only a few times. The chain joins TRBV7-2 to TRBJ2-1; the match to TRBD2 covers 13 bases. The V gene end was trimmed by 5 bases and the J gene end by 9 bases; junction bases not matched to a gene: 4. Looked up from germline, CDR1 is SGHTA and CDR2 is FQGNSA. The CDR3 has 14 amino acids. The CDR3 DNA follows: TGTGCCAGCAGCCCGGGACTAGCGGGGCGTGAGCAGTTCTTC. Translating gives CASSPGLAGREQFF.

The rearrangement uses TRBV7-6 and TRBJ2-3; D perhaps matches TRBD2 (6 bases). This CDR3 has 13 residues. V was trimmed by 3 bases and J by 6 bases, leaving 10 bases between them. Germline V gives CDR1 SGHVS, CDR2 FNYEAQ. CDR3 DNA sequence: TGTGCCAGCAGCTTTCGAGGAGGGGATACGCAGTATTTT. It specifies CASSFRGGDTQYF.

This clone has only one observation. The V and J genes are TRBV11-2 and TRBJ1-1; TRBD1 is a possible D gene (5 bases). The CDR3 is 15 amino acids. Germline assignment: CDR1 SGHAT and CDR2 FQNNGV. V shed 6 bases and J shed 0 bases, with 14 bases lying between them. CDR3 loop: CASRGGGAMNTEAFF. DNA for the CDR3: TGTGCCAGCAGGGGCGGTGGGGCCATGAACACTGAAGCTTTCTTT.

This clone came up a few times. This chain joins TRBV5-1 and TRBJ1-2; 9 bases agree with TRBD1. Trimming took 1 base from V and 6 from J; bases not matched to a gene: 7. Germline-derived CDR1 and CDR2 are SGHRS and YFSETQ. The CDR3 contains 15 residues. The CDR3 DNA reads TGCGCCAGCAGCTTGCCCTCCGGGACAGGGAATGGCTACACCTTC. It translates to CASSLPSGTGNGYTF.

This sequence joins TRBV4-2 and TRBJ2-2, with D uncertain. This CDR3 is built from 16 residues. Germline CDR1 is LGHNA and CDR2 is YNFKEQ. Trimming cost V 4 bases and J 3 bases, with 15 bases left between them. The CDR3 coding sequence is TGTGCCAGCAGCCCGTCGGTTGTGCGGTACACCGGGGAGCTGTTTTTT. Protein product: CASSPSVVRYTGELFF.

The chain has TRBV5-1 and TRBJ2-7; 7 nucleotides align to TRBD2. The CDR3 runs 15 residues. The V and J ends lost 7 bases and 4 bases, in that order; junction bases with no gene match: 14. Germline values: CDR1 SGHRS, CDR2 YFSETQ. CDR3 sequence reads: CASPAAGVLNYEQYF. The CDR3 DNA reads TGCGCCAGCCCAGCCGCGGGAGTTTTAAATTACGAGCAGTACTTC.

This clone showed up just a few times. The chain recombines TRBV5-4 with TRBJ2-3; 7 bases align to TRBD2. The ends lost 0 bases at V and 2 bases at J; junction bases unmatched: 15. The CDR3 totals 19 residues. CDR1 SGHNT and CDR2 YYREEE come from the germline V gene (reference sequence). CDR3 loop: CASSLGPATSAFTTDTQYF. The CDR3 DNA sequence: TGTGCCAGCAGCTTGGGACCGGCTACTAGCGCCTTCACCACAGATACGCAGTATTTT.

The chain recombines TRBV9 with TRBJ2-5; D perhaps matches TRBD1 (6 bases). Trimming took 4 bases from V and 3 from J, leaving 22 bases between them. Germline V gene sequence: CDR1 SGDLS, CDR2 YYNGEE. The CDR3 has 17 residues. CDR3: CASSPKVLFGQKETQYF. DNA for the CDR3: TGTGCCAGCAGCCCGAAAGTTCTATTCGGACAGAAAGAGACCCAGTACTTC.

The chain uses TRBV30 and TRBJ2-7; the D gene is possibly TRBD2 (5 bases). CDR1 GTSNPN and CDR2 SVGIG come from the germline V gene (reference sequence). Between the trimmed V and J ends, which lost 5 bases and 3 bases, there was a span of 8 bases. This CDR3 has 11 amino acids. The CDR3 sequence is CAWVGDYEQYF. CDR3 coding DNA: TGTGCCTGGGTGGGAGACTACGAGCAGTACTTC.

The chain is built from TRBV20-1 and TRBJ2-3; maybe TRBD2 (6 bases). The CDR3 length is 11 residues. Trimming removed 5 bases at V and 9 bases at J, with 12 bases between. CDR1 is DFQATT, CDR2 SNEGSKA, per germline (reference sequence). The CDR3 DNA reads TGCAGTGCTGTAACGGAGGGGACGCAGTATTTT. This sequence encodes CSAVTEGTQYF.

The rearrangement uses TRBV7-3 and TRBJ2-1, with 11 bases identical to TRBD2. CDR1 is SGHTA, CDR2 FQGTGA, per germline. The trim removed 5 bases at V and 6 bases at J, leaving 9 bases unmatched. This CDR3 has 16 amino acids. CDR3 in amino acids: CASSPQGLAGGNEQFF. The CDR3 DNA reads as TGTGCCAGCAGCCCCCAAGGACTAGCGGGTGGCAATGAGCAGTTCTTC. The full variable domain, its missing parts supplied by reference TRBV7-3 and TRBJ2-1, is GAGVSQTPSNKVTEKGKYVELRCDPISGHTALYWYRQSLGQGPEFLIYFQGTGAADDSGLPNDRFFAVRPEGSVSTLKIQRTERGDSAVYLCASSPQGLAGGNEQFFGPGTRLTVL.

V is TRBV6-5 and J is TRBJ2-2; 8 bases agree with TRBD2. Germline-derived CDR1 and CDR2 are MNHEY and SVGAGI. V was clipped by 0 bases and J by 6 bases; unmatched bases: 3. The CDR3 runs 15 residues. The CDR3 spells CASSYSGLGPGELFF. For the CDR3, the DNA is TGTGCCAGCAGTTACTCGGGACTAGGACCCGGGGAGCTGTTTTTT.

This clone was picked up one time. The chain uses TRBV6-6 and TRBJ2-3; 11 nucleotides line up with TRBD2. This CDR3 comprises 15 residues. The germline V gene encodes CDR1 MNHNY and CDR2 SVGAGI (reference sequence). The trim removed 6 bases at V and 3 bases at J, leaving 5 bases unmatched. The CDR3 DNA follows: TGTGCCAGCAGGCCCGGGACTAGCGGAACAGATACGCAGTATTTT. This translates into CASRPGTSGTDTQYF.

The chain is built from TRBV7-6 and TRBJ1-4; TRBD1 matches at 10 bases. V gave up 4 bases and J gave up 8 bases; unmatched junction bases: 10. The CDR3 contains 16 residues. Germline V lookup: CDR1 SGHVS, CDR2 FNYEAQ. CDR3: CASSSSETGGEEKLFF. CDR3 nucleotide sequence: TGTGCCAGCAGCTCGAGCGAGACAGGGGGCGAAGAAAAACTGTTTTTT.

The chain uses TRBV27 and TRBJ1-1; 7 nucleotides agree with TRBD1. V lost 4 bases to trimming and J lost 1 base; unmatched junction nucleotides: 6. CDR1 is MNHEY, CDR2 SMNVEV, per germline (reference sequence). This CDR3 is 15 amino acids long. The CDR3: CASSSRGRRNTEAFF. For the CDR3, the DNA is TGTGCCAGCAGTTCGAGGGGGCGGAGGAACACTGAAGCTTTCTTT.

The table lists this clone with a count of one. The chain links TRBV5-1 to TRBJ2-7; 8 nucleotides line up with TRBD1. This CDR3 has 14 amino acids. After removal of 3 bases from V and 5 bases from J, the junction contained 7 bases not matched to a gene. Germline assignment: CDR1 SGHRS and CDR2 YFSETQ. The CDR3 protein is CASSSRDRLHEQYF. For the CDR3, the DNA is TGCGCCAGCAGCTCCCGGGACAGGCTCCACGAGCAGTACTTC.

The genes are TRBV7-2 and TRBJ2-1, with D tentatively TRBD1 (8 bases). Germline lookup yields CDR1 SGHTA and CDR2 FQGNSA. Trimming removed 8 bases from V and 3 bases from J, with 17 bases in between. CDR3 size: 15 residues. The CDR3 loop reads CASGGGTGVYNEQFF. The CDR3 DNA reads TGTGCCAGCGGGGGGGGGACAGGAGTCTACAATGAGCAGTTCTTC.

The chain recombines TRBV6-5 with TRBJ1-4; 7 bases are shared with TRBD1. Germline V CDR1 and CDR2: MNHEY, SVGAGI. CDR3 length: 15 amino acids. V gave up 0 bases and J gave up 10 bases; unmatched junction bases: 8. CDR3 residues: CASSYSWDSVGKLFF. CDR3 bases: TGTGCCAGCAGTTACTCTTGGGACAGCGTAGGAAAACTGTTTTTT.

A single count supports this clone. The CDR3 region is CASSFLGTTSGNTIYF. The CDR3 DNA reads TGTGCCAGCAGCTTCCTGGGGACAACCTCTGGAAACACCATATATTTT. The V gene is TRBV11-3, the J gene TRBJ1-3; D perhaps matches TRBD1 (6 bases). This CDR3 comprises 16 residues. CDR1 and CDR2 (germline): SGHNT, YENEEA. Trimming took 3 bases from V and 0 from J, leaving 12 bases between them.

The chain employs TRBV5-4 and TRBJ2-7; D is undetermined. Germline V gene lookup returns CDR1 SGHNT and CDR2 YYREEE (reference sequence). The CDR3 contains 12 residues. V lost 1 base and J lost 5, with 7 bases in between. The DNA of the CDR3 is TGTGCCAGCAGCTTGAACTTCGACGAGCAGTACTTC. It yields the protein CASSLNFDEQYF.